This T cell receptor (beta chain) was found in a study of T cells in Graves' hyperthyroidism and ophthalmopathy. Graves' hyperthyroidism without ophthalmopathy progression within 18 months was termed stable. A note on this clonotype: Its antigen is currently unknown.

Study conclusions and caveats: Within blood appeared most thyroid clonotypes that had expanded above 0.001.

Trimming removed 1 base from V and 2 bases from J; junction bases left unmatched: 4. CDR3 length: 17 amino acids. CDR1 is SGHVS, CDR2 FQNEAQ, per germline. The CDR3 regions of TCR beta were amplified from RNA transcripts. First-round RT-PCR of the TCR CDR3 relied on the HTBI primer set. TCRdb reprocessed the multiplex PCR reads with MiXCR, giving one entry per CDR3 protein. The top ten hold over 70% of the sample, which has under 400,000 distinct CDR3 sequences, 25% seen once. Sample: blood. This chain uses TRBV7-8 with TRBJ2-4; 11 nucleotides agree with TRBD2. The source is a middle-aged man with Graves' hyperthyroidism. For the CDR3, the DNA is TGTGCCAGCAGCTTAGGTAGCGGGAGGGCCTCCAAAAACATTCAGTACTTC. Protein product: CASSLGSGRASKNIQYF.